Listed below are T cell receptor beta chains from one sample, sequenced in a study of T-cell reconstitution after alpha-beta-depleted transplantation in children. One entry per CDR3 protein results from TCRdb running MiXCR on the PCR reads. Found here are around 530,000 distinct CDR3 sequences, around a third of them singletons; the top ten hold less than 2.5%. This material consisted of PBMCs from the stem cell graft donor, taken from the stem cell graft. These receptor sequences come from a human donor who donated a stem cell graft to a child with aplastic anemia. Both conserved end residues are trimmed from each CDR3. Size tells how often a clone was seen (once, few, many) or the class of an expanded clone, and some rows leave it out.

TRBJ2-2,TRBV24-1,.,AMAGNTGELF
TRBJ2-5,TRBV5-4,.,ASSLVGIGETQY
TRBJ2-7,TRBV5-1,.,ASSFATSGSHEQY
TRBJ2-5,TRBV7-9,few,ASSPVGFEGETQY
TRBJ2-1,TRBV10-3,.,AISESRQGSEQF
TRBJ2-2,TRBV20-1,.,SARVSSKRSNAGELF
TRBJ2-3,TRBV7-2,many,ASSLSTDTQY
TRBJ2-5,TRBV30,.,AWRASAYQTQY
TRBJ1-2,TRBV10-3,few,AMGVKSGSGYT
TRBJ2-7,TRBV4-2,few,ASSQVAQTSYEQY
TRBJ2-2,TRBV5-4,.,ASSLGLISNTGELF
TRBJ2-7,TRBV20-1,.,SARTGLSYEQY
TRBJ2-5,TRBV7-2,.,ASSSSGLATLEGTQY
TRBJ1-5,TRBV18,.,ASSPQYSNQPQH
TRBJ2-1,TRBV9,.,ASSVVPSDNEQF
TRBJ2-1,TRBV5-5,few,ASSFLQGSYNEQF
TRBJ2-7,TRBV5-1,.,ASSFLVAGGDEQY
TRBJ2-1,TRBV5-1,once,ASHLKPGQGDNEQF
TRBJ2-7,TRBV12-3/TRBV12-4,few,ASSLRDRTFEQY
TRBJ2-3,TRBV6-2/TRBV6-3,.,ASKREGRADTQY
TRBJ1-5,TRBV29-1,many,SVGENSNQPQH
TRBJ2-1,TRBV7-2,once,ASSLGIAGGEQF
TRBJ2-3,TRBV27,few,ASRAGSTDTQY
TRBJ1-5,TRBV20-1,few,SARDPGGAPNQPQH
TRBJ2-1,TRBV9,.,ASSLYEQKAYNEQF
TRBJ1-1,TRBV19,.,ASSIPRQLRMNTEAF
TRBJ2-3,TRBV19,.,ASKSGRAWDTQY
TRBJ2-7,TRBV7-2,.,ASSSRDRGNGEQY
TRBJ2-2,TRBV10-2,.,ASSGDVAGGPTGELF
TRBJ2-3,TRBV29-1,many,SVDRRDPMGTQY
TRBJ2-2,TRBV5-1,.,ASSLDQGSIGELF
TRBJ2-1,TRBV5-1,once,ASSSPGLAGIEQF
TRBJ2-2,TRBV12-3/TRBV12-4,.,ASRLRGNTGELF
TRBJ2-5,TRBV5-6,few,ASSSYLQGALQETQY
TRBJ2-1,TRBV5-6,.,ASSFSGVSSVGNEQF
TRBJ2-1,TRBV20-1,few,SGTRSSYNEQF
TRBJ2-3,TRBV5-1,many,ASSLAGRTDTQY
TRBJ2-7,TRBV7-2,few,ASSKQGARYEQY
TRBJ1-2,TRBV2,few,ASSELSTYGYT
TRBJ2-1,TRBV5-1,few,ASSLDGRAEQF
TRBJ2-5,TRBV11-2,.,ASSLIAGGLEGYGETQY
TRBJ1-1,TRBV5-5,.,ASLRHGTGNTEAF
TRBJ2-1,TRBV11-2,.,ASSLDRPGAYEQF
TRBJ2-1,TRBV12-3/TRBV12-4,.,ASSPRQGNEQF
TRBJ2-2,TRBV24-1,.,ATSAAFANTGELF
TRBJ2-5,TRBV7-2,few,ASSLTRAKETQY
TRBJ1-1,TRBV10-3,.,AIVPGGARKTEAF
TRBJ2-7,TRBV7-6,.,ASSHGTSGSYEQY
TRBJ1-5,TRBV7-2,.,ASSPGTVLNQPQH
TRBJ2-1,TRBV28,.,ASRRDSEQF
TRBJ1-1,TRBV5-1,.,ASSLGRGPREAF
TRBJ2-3,TRBV18,.,ASSPKTSGGTDTQY
TRBJ1-1,TRBV6-1,few,ASIGVWETEAF
TRBJ2-7,TRBV5-1,few,ASRSTGPGEQY
TRBJ2-7,TRBV28,.,ASSTTPSYEQY
TRBJ1-1,TRBV12-3/TRBV12-4,.,ASRHRGLNTEAF
TRBJ1-1,TRBV14,.,ASSQSRSSKWDFLMNTEAF